This T cell receptor beta chain is drawn from a study of blood T cell repertoires in COVID-19. Authors' methods: Reference gene primers were amplified, and this amplification served to estimate nucleated cell counts. Assay: immunoSEQ multiplex PCR; the TCRdb copy retains only in-frame clones and omits some. That table furnishes V, J and clone size, whereas the DNA furnished D and trimming. The sample lists roughly 330,000 clones, 86% occurring once. The V gene end was trimmed by 2 bases and the J gene end by 4 bases; junction bases not matched to a gene: 5. CDR3 size: 15 residues. CDR1 and CDR2 (germline): MNHEY, SVGAGI.

This TCR derives from a woman in her 50s with acute or convalescent COVID-19. The chain is built from TRBV6-5 and TRBJ2-3; 8 bases map to TRBD1. Sequencing was done on a sample of peripheral blood. The CDR3 spells CASSYLQGVADTQYF. In DNA, the CDR3 is TGTGCCAGCAGTTACCTACAGGGGGTCGCAGATACGCAGTATTTT.